Below are 9 T cell receptor beta chains sequenced from a single sample in a study of glioma-infiltrating T cells. Amplification of TCR alpha and beta CDR3 regions from RNA used iRepertoire nested multiplex PCR. TCRdb ran MiXCR on the multiplex PCR reads and lists one entry per CDR3 protein. This sample has 150,000 to 200,000 distinct CDR3 sequences, with around 42% found just once. Sequenced sample: glioma tissue, nonneoplastic brain tissue, or PBMCs (not recorded which). The receptors were gathered from a human donor with low-grade glioma or glioblastoma, undergoing nonglioma brain surgery, or in good health (not recorded which).

As for this clonotype: A much more abundant neighbour one base away suggests this may be a read error. The chain recombines TRBV4-1 with TRBJ2-1; 11 bases match TRBD2. The CDR3 length is 16 residues. From germline, CDR1 is MGHRA and CDR2 YSYEKL. The CDR3 here is CAISQEGTSGYNEQFF. The CDR3 region has the DNA TGCGCCATCAGCCAAGAGGGGACTAGCGGATACAATGAGCAGTTCTTC.

This clonotype was detected many times. The gene calls are TRBV10-3 and TRBJ2-1; D ambiguous. Germline V gives CDR1 ENHRY, CDR2 SYGVKD. CDR3 size: 14 residues. The V gene lost 0 bases and the J gene lost 12 bases, with 15 bases spanning the gap. The CDR3 DNA is TGTGCCATCAGTGAGTCTCTCTTGAGCAGTGGGCAGTTCTTC. Translated, it gives CAISESLLSSGQFF.

The DNA for the CDR3 is TGTGCCAGCAGCCCCCGGGGGCGAGATACGCAGTATTTT. This codes for CASSPRGRDTQYF. The chain combines TRBV7-9 with TRBJ2-3; D tentatively fits TRBD1 or TRBD2 (6 bases each). The CDR3 is 13 amino acids. The V end lost 5 bases, the J end lost 5 bases, and 11 bases lay between the germline ends. Per the germline V gene, CDR1 is SEHNR and CDR2 is FQNEAQ (reference sequence).

This clonotype came up a few times. The genes are TRBV12-3 or TRBV12-4 and TRBJ1-1; D is unresolved. Trimming cost V 5 bases and J 3 bases, with 7 bases left between them. This CDR3 spans 12 amino acids. The CDR3 region has the DNA TGTGCCAGCAGTGCATTTTACACTGAAGCTTTCTTT. It yields the protein CASSAFYTEAFF.

This clonotype has a count of ten or more. The chain employs TRBV20-1 and TRBJ2-2; D unresolved. V lost 5 bases, J lost 2 bases, and 12 bases lay in between. Germline CDR1 and CDR2: DFQATT and SNEGSKA (reference sequence). This CDR3 region has 14 residues. CDR3 nucleotides: TGCAGTGCTGAGCGTGGGGATAACACCGGGGAGCTGTTTTTT. This encodes CSAERGDNTGELFF.

This chain links TRBV2 with TRBJ1-2, with TRBD1 matching over 7 bases. CDR1 and CDR2 (germline): SNHLY, FYNNEI. V shed 8 bases, J shed 0 bases, and the junction held 9 bases outside the gene matches. This CDR3 region has 15 residues. CDR3 DNA sequence: TGTGCCAGCGGACCAACGGGACAGCCTAACTATGGCTACACCTTC. As protein: CASGPTGQPNYGYTF. Combining the CDR3 with reference TRBV2 and TRBJ1-2 gives the whole variable domain EPEVTQTPSHQVTQMGQEVILRCVPISNHLYFYWYRQILGQKVEFLVSFYNNEISEKSEIFDDQFSVERPDGSNFTLKIRSTKLEDSAMYFCASGPTGQPNYGYTFGSGTRLTVV.

A note on this clonotype: A much larger clone lies a single base off, so this may be a read error. The chain links TRBV25-1 to TRBJ1-4; D is possibly TRBD1 (6 bases). From germline, CDR1 is MGHDK and CDR2 SYGVNS. The CDR3 sequence is 14 residues long. The CDR3 is CTSAISGANEKLFF. The CDR3 DNA is TGTACCAGCGCTATCTCAGGGGCTAATGAAAAACTGTTTTTT.

With regard to this clonotype: Being one base from a much bigger clone, this may be a read error. The genes are TRBV20-1 and TRBJ2-1, with TRBD2 identical over 10 bases. Trimming cost V 7 bases and J 4 bases; bases outside gene matches: 10. CDR3 length: 15 residues. Per germline, CDR1 DFQATT and CDR2 SNEGSKA (reference sequence). The CDR3 DNA is TGCAGTGTTACCCCTCTAGCGGGGGTATACAATGAGCAGTTCTTC. Its translation: CSVTPLAGVYNEQFF.

V is TRBV4-1 and J is TRBJ1-3; maybe TRBD1 (5 bases). This CDR3 region has 17 residues. Trimming left V 2 bases short and J 4 bases short, with 18 bases between. Germline CDR1 MGHRA, CDR2 YSYEKL. The CDR3 reads CASSQTGTAISGNTIYF. The CDR3 bases are TGCGCCAGCAGCCAAACCGGGACCGCGATTTCAGGAAACACCATATATTTT.